This is a list of T cell receptor beta chains from one sample in a study of human thymus T cells. The data were produced by immunoSEQ multiplex PCR, yet TCRdb's version contains in-frame clones alone and is incomplete. The data contain approximately 71,000 clones, 90% to 95% of them singletons. The sequencing sample was made of thymus tissue. These receptor sequences come from a girl less than two years old with a congenital heart defect but otherwise immunologically healthy. Each CDR3 is given with its conserved first and last residue. D genes are given only for firm matches. A row's size may be missing; if present it is once, few, many or a size class.

.,TRBJ2-7,TRBV2,.,CASREPGHLGSLYEQYF
.,TRBJ1-2,TRBV5-6,.,CASSLAVSNYGYTF
.,TRBJ2-1,TRBV6-5,.,CASEDYLNEQFF
.,TRBJ2-5,TRBV5-5,.,CASRGETQYF
.,TRBJ2-3,TRBV4-3,.,CASSRAAPGHPDTQYF
.,TRBJ2-2,TRBV9,.,CASSRTGILGELFF
.,TRBJ1-4,TRBV6-5,.,CASSCGSGKLFF
.,TRBJ1-5,TRBV12-5,.,CASGLVRSNQPQHF
TRBD2,TRBJ2-7,TRBV30,.,CAWRGAGGPGSPYEQYF
TRBD2,TRBJ2-7,TRBV29-1,.,CSVFGKLAGGPYEQYF
.,TRBJ1-2,TRBV7-9,.,CASSLAEWLWGYTF
.,TRBJ1-1,TRBV18,.,CASSNQEAFF
TRBD1,TRBJ2-7,TRBV5-1,.,CASSACPGQGKAGESYEQYF
TRBD2,TRBJ2-1,TRBV9,few,CASSFMGLASLNEQFF
TRBD2,TRBJ2-5,TRBV6-6,.,CASSPHTSGEKETQYF
TRBD1,TRBJ1-1,TRBV13,.,CASSGRQGADTEAFF